This T cell receptor beta chain was sequenced during a study of blood T cell repertoires in COVID-19. At the level of the study: COVID-19 samples collected from the United States, Italy and Spain covered acute and convalescent phases. Sources were T cells, B-cell-depleted T cells, or PBMCs; the material itself was cDNA or gDNA.

In the original analysis: Researchers report that nucleated cell counts were estimated from reference gene primer amplification. Data came from immunoSEQ multiplex PCR; TCRdb stores just in-frame clones and leaves some out. V, J and clone size are those of that table, while D and trimming were read from the DNA. The table records about 230,000 clones, roughly 83% of them present only once. The CDR3 runs to 13 residues. Germline loops: CDR1 SGDLS, CDR2 YYNGEE. V shed 4 bases and J shed 2 bases, with 9 bases lying between them. The chain recombines TRBV9 with TRBJ2-5; TRBD1 is a possible D gene (6 bases). What was sequenced was peripheral blood. This receptor was obtained from a middle-aged man with acute or convalescent COVID-19. The CDR3, as DNA: TGTGCCAGCAGCACGGACAGTCAAGAGACCCAGTACTTC. As protein: CASSTDSQETQYF.